This T cell receptor (beta chain) was identified in a study of blood T cells in healthy people across ages. Study overall: Per two T cells, template switching captured roughly one barcoded beta molecule.

This CDR3 is built from 16 residues. V was pared by 1 base and J by 5 bases, with 15 bases between. The V gene's germline CDR1 is ENHRY and CDR2 SYGVKD. A second roughly 7 to 11 cycle PCR used barcoded and J-beta primers. Every single cDNA molecule received a tag from a template-switch adaptor with 12 random nucleotides. TCRdb re-analysed the 5' RACE reads in MiXCR, keeping a single row per CDR3 protein. The profile covers about 1,500,000 distinct CDR3 sequences, with roughly 28% appearing a single time and less than 9.5% taken by the ten largest. Turning to this clonotype: Its specificity is not known.

Isolation of PBMCs gave at least 6 million cells per sample. General study points: Older age went with lower TCR beta diversity per million T cells, in a roughly linear way.

The sequenced material came from blood. V usage is TRBV10-3 and J usage is TRBJ2-1; D may be TRBD2 (5 bases). This sequence originates from a woman in her twenties or thirties in good health. The CDR3 DNA reads as TGTGCCATCAGTGAGTTCCGGACTCTGGGGAACAATGAGCAGTTCTTC. This translates into CAISEFRTLGNNEQFF.